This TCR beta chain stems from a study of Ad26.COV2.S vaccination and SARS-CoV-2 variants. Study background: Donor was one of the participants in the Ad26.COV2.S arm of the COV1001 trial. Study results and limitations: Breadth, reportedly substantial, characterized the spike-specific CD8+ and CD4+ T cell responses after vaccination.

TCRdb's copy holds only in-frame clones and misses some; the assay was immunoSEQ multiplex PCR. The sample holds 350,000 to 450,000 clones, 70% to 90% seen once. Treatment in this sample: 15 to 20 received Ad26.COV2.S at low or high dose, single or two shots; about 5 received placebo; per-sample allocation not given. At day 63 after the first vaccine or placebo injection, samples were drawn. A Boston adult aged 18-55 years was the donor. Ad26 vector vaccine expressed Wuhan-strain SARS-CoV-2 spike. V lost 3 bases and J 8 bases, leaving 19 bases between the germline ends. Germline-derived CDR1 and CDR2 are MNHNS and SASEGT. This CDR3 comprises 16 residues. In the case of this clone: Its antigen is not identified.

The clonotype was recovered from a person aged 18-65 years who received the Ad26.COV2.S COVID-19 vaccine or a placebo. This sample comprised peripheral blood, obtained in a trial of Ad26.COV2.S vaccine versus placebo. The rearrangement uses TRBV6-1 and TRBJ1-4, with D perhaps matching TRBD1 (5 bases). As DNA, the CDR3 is TGTGCCAGCAGTGAGGATGTAGAGCTTACAGGAGAAAAACTGTTTTTT. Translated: CASSEDVELTGEKLFF.